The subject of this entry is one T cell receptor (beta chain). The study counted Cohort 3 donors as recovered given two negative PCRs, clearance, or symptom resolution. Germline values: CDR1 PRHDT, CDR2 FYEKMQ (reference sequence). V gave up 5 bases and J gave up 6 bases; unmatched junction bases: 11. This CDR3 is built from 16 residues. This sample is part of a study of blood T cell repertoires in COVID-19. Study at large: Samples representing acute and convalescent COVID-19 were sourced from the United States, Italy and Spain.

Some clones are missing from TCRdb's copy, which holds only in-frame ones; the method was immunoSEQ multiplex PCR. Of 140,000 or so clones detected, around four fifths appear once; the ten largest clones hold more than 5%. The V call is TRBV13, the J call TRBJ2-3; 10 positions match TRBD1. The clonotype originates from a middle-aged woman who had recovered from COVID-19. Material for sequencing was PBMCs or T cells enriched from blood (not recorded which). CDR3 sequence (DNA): TGTGCCAGCAGCAAGTCCCGGGACAGGGGTTACGATACGCAGTATTTT. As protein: CASSKSRDRGYDTQYF.